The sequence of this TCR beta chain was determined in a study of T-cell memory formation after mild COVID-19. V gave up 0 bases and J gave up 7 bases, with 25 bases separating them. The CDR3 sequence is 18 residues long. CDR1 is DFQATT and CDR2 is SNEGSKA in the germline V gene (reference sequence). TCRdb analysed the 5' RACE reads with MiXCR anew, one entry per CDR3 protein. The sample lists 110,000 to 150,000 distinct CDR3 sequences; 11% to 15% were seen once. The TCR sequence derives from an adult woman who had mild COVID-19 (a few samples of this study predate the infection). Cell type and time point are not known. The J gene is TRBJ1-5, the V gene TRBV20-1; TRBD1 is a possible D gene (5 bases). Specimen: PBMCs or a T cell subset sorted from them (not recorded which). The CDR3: CSARDSVKYGTYPQPQHF. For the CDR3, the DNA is TGCAGTGCTAGAGATTCGGTAAAGTACGGGACCTATCCACAGCCCCAGCATTTT.